This is a list of T cell receptor beta chains from one sample in a study of T cells in Graves' hyperthyroidism and ophthalmopathy. TCRdb redid the calling of the multiplex PCR reads with MiXCR, one entry per CDR3 protein. The data show almost 250,000 distinct CDR3 sequences, approximately 25% seen once. Specimen: blood. The receptors come from a woman in her thirties or forties with Graves' ophthalmopathy. The CDR3 runs from the conserved cysteine through the conserved F or W. The D gene is left open where the match is weak. Rows give clone size only sometimes, using once, few, many, or a class for an expanded clone.

TRBJ2-7 TRBV28 TRBD2 many TGTGCCAGCAGCGGACTAGCCGCTCACTACGAGCAGTACTTC CASSGLAAHYEQYF
TRBJ1-2 TRBV27 . many TGTGCCAGCAGTCCGGATAACGACAGAAACTATGGCTACACCTTC CASSPDNDRNYGYTF
TRBJ2-5 TRBV12-3/TRBV12-4 . . TGTGCCAGCAGTTTCCCCTACCAGGGGGAGACCCAGTACTTC CASSFPYQGETQYF
TRBJ1-1 TRBV27 . few TGTGCCTGCAGTCTCTTCCCGGGTGAGACTGAAGCTTTCTTT CACSLFPGETEAFF
TRBJ2-7 TRBV2 . . TGTGCCAGCAGTGTTTCAGGGTCTGGCGAGCAGTACTTC CASSVSGSGEQYF
TRBJ2-5 TRBV20-1 TRBD2 . TGCAGTGCTAGAGATGGTCTAGCGGGGAGATTGCGAGAGACCCAGTACTTC CSARDGLAGRLRETQYF
TRBJ1-5 TRBV28 . many TGTGCCAGCAACCGATCCCGACAGGCTTATAGCAATCAGCCCCAGCATTTT CASNRSRQAYSNQPQHF
TRBJ1-2 TRBV10-3 . many TGTGCCATCAGTGACACTAACTATGGCTACACCTTC CAISDTNYGYTF
TRBJ2-7 TRBV29-1 . . TGCAGCGTTTTAAGTCCAGGGGAGCACTCCTACGAGCAGTACTTC CSVLSPGEHSYEQYF
TRBJ2-4 TRBV9 . many TGTGCCAGCAGCGCCGTAGGAGGGTCCAAAAACATTCAGTACTTC CASSAVGGSKNIQYF
TRBJ2-2 TRBV5-1 . many TGCGCCAGCAGCCCCCGCAGCGGGTTTAGCACCGGGGAGCTGTTTTTT CASSPRSGFSTGELFF
TRBJ2-6 TRBV30 TRBD2 many TGTGCCTGGATGGGGGGGTCTGGGGCCAACGTCCTGACTTTC CAWMGGSGANVLTF
TRBJ1-1 TRBV11-2 . . TGTGCCAGCAGCTTAATGTGGAGATCCGGGGACACTGAAGCTTTCTTT CASSLMWRSGDTEAFF
TRBJ2-2 TRBV12-3/TRBV12-4 TRBD2 . TGTGCCAGCACCCTCGGACTAGCGGGAGCCGGGGAGCTGTTTTTT CASTLGLAGAGELFF